This entry describes one T cell receptor delta chain. A far larger clone is only one base removed, so a read error is likely. In the same sample, other DNA sequences code for this CDR3. Bulk repertoires came from Vgamma9/Vdelta2+ or Vdelta2-negative gammadelta T cells flow-sorted from PBMC. The data are from a study of γδ T cells in repeated Plasmodium falciparum infection. Background on the study: Four controlled malaria infections with P. falciparum NF54 spanned about 600 days. Some Malian samples span acute malaria episodes; others come from no-transmission periods. Timepoints: baseline, immediately before selected infections, and 21 days after every infection.

Each sorted gammadelta sample had TRG and TRD chains sequenced. TCRdb fed the multiplex PCR reads into CATT to redo clone calling. The sample carries 90,000 to 95,000 delta-chain clones, 0.9% to 1% recorded once. This CDR3 has 18 amino acids. V shed 2 bases and J shed 0 bases, with 21 bases lying between them. Germline V gene sequence: CDR1 GEAIGNYY, CDR2 EKD. This chain links TRDV2 with TRDJ1; a possible D gene is TRDD2 (6 bases). TCRdb lists no J gene, so it was determined here by aligning the DNA to germline. The source material was gamma-delta T cells from blood. This sequence originates from a pool of human donors (malaria-infected and uninfected, not separated). Here the CDR3 DNA reads TGTGCCTGTGACAAGGTGTGGCCGTTCCTATCCCACACCGATAAACTCATCTTT. This gives the protein CACDKVWPFLSHTDKLIF.